This T cell receptor (beta chain) was captured by sequencing in a study of shared clonotypes between healthy human individuals. J was trimmed by 4 bases and V by 5 bases; bases with no gene match: 11. The CDR3 runs 17 residues. Germline V gene lookup returns CDR1 SGHAT and CDR2 FQDESV (reference sequence). Method: immunoSEQ multiplex PCR; TCRdb's copy keeps in-frame clones and lacks some. The repertoire holds nearly 500,000 clones, with 75% to 85% as singletons. Genomic DNA for unsorted samples was obtained from approximately 100 million PBMCs. This clone was found a few times. The V call is TRBV11-1, the J call TRBJ2-3, with TRBD2 identical over 11 bases. Sequenced sample: PBMCs. This sequence was found in a woman in her forties in good health. Some clones in this sample may be carry-over from other donors' samples. The CDR3 bases are TGTGCCAGCAGCCCAGGGGTAGCGGGAGGGGCCGCAGATACGCAGTATTTT. It is translated as CASSPGVAGGAADTQYF.